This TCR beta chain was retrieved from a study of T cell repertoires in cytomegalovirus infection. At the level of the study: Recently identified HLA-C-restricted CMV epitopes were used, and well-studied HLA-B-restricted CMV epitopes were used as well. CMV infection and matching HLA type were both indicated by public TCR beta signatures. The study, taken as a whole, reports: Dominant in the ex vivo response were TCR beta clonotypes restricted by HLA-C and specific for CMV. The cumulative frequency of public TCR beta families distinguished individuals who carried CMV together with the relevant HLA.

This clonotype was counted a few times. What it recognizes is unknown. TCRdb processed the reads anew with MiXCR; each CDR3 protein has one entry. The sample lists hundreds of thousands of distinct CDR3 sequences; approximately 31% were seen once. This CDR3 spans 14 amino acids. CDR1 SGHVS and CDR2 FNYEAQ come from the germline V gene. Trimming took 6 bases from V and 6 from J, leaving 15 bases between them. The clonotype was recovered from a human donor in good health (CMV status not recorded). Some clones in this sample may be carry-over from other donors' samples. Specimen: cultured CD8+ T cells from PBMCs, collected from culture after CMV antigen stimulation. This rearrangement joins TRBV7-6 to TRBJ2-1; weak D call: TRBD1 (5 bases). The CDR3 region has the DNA TGTGCCAGCAGTGACCAAACCCAGGGCAATGAGCAGTTCTTC. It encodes CASSDQTQGNEQFF.